The TCR beta chain described here comes from a study of blood T cell repertoires in COVID-19. Background on the study: PBMCs, B-cell-depleted T cells, or T cells were the source of the cDNA or gDNA that made up the material.

Sequencing used immunoSEQ multiplex PCR; TCRdb keeps in-frame clones, though not all of them. The data show tens of thousands of clones, with roughly 80% seen just once and 9% to 10% held by the top ten. Germline lookup yields CDR1 MDHEN and CDR2 SYDVKM. The V and J ends lost 3 bases and 1 base respectively, with 9 bases between them. There are 14 residues in the CDR3. Sequencing input: peripheral blood. The clonotype was recovered from a man between 60 and 70 years old in a cohort sampled during active COVID-19. The rearrangement joins TRBV28 to TRBJ1-1; unclear D gene. The CDR3: CASSFGLANTEAFF. CDR3 sequence (DNA): TGTGCCAGCAGTTTTGGGCTCGCGAACACTGAAGCTTTCTTT.